The clone carrying this T cell receptor beta chain occurred a few times. The data are from a study of cytomegalovirus exposure and HLA in healthy donors. The PCR employed 60 Vbeta primers together with 13 Jbeta primers. Here immunoSEQ multiplex PCR was the method, and the copy in TCRdb shows in-frame clones only, minus some. The table includes tens of thousands of clones, roughly 70% detected once. The CDR3 covers 14 residues. The germline V gene has CDR1 GTSNPN and CDR2 SVGIG (reference sequence). Germline trimming cut 3 bases from V and 0 bases from J; bases unmatched to any gene: 4. This chain links TRBV30 with TRBJ1-1, with TRBD1 identical over 7 bases. The receptor was derived from a man aged 45 to 65 in good health and CMV-seronegative. Material for sequencing was PBMCs. The CDR3 here is CAWSRQGMNTEAFF. CDR3 nucleotides: TGTGCCTGGAGCCGACAGGGAATGAACACTGAAGCTTTCTTT.